A single sample gave rise to the 11 T cell receptor beta chains below, sequenced in a study of blood T cells in healthy people across ages. A second PCR, run for roughly 7 to 11 cycles, used a sample-barcoded 5' primer plus a J-beta primer mix. TCRdb reprocessed the 5' RACE reads via MiXCR and lists one record per CDR3 protein. The data contain roughly 1.7 million distinct CDR3 sequences, about 35% of them seen just once; the ten biggest clones take up about 11%. The sequenced sample consisted of blood. All receptors derive from a woman between 25 and 40 years old in good health.

The chain links TRBV27 to TRBJ2-1, with D perhaps matching TRBD2 (5 bases). V was shortened by 3 bases and J by 8 bases, with 14 bases between the two germline ends. From germline, CDR1 is MNHEY and CDR2 SMNVEV (reference sequence). There are 14 residues in the CDR3. In DNA form, the CDR3 reads TGTGCCAGCAGTTTTGCAAGGACTCCCGATGAGCAGTTCTTC. It specifies CASSFARTPDEQFF.

The V call is TRBV20-1, the J call TRBJ2-5, with a tentative D call TRBD2 (5 bases). The CDR3 loop spans 13 amino acids. The germline V and J ends were trimmed by 0 bases and 9 bases, with 14 bases remaining between them. Germline CDR1 reads DFQATT; CDR2 reads SNEGSKA (reference sequence). The CDR3 loop reads CSARDFDLGAQYF. The CDR3 nucleotides are TGCAGTGCTAGAGACTTCGATTTGGGAGCCCAGTACTTC.

This clonotype appeared many times. The chain links TRBV4-1 to TRBJ2-5; 8 bases align to TRBD1. The junction had 8 bases not matched to a gene; V was cut back by 0 bases and J by 2 bases. CDR1 MGHRA and CDR2 YSYEKL come from the germline V gene. The CDR3 covers 17 residues. CDR3 loop: CASSQDKMQGAQETQYF. DNA of the CDR3: TGCGCCAGCAGCCAAGATAAGATGCAGGGGGCTCAAGAGACCCAGTACTTC.

This clonotype occurred a few times. V is TRBV9 and J is TRBJ1-4, with D perhaps TRBD1 (6 bases). Germline V CDR1 and CDR2: SGDLS, YYNGEE. Trimming shortened V by 3 bases and J by 0 bases, and 12 bases separated the two germline ends. The CDR3 runs 16 residues. The CDR3 DNA reads as TGTGCCAGCAGCGCAGACAGGTCGGCAACTAATGAAAAACTGTTTTTT. As protein: CASSADRSATNEKLFF.

This clonotype was recorded a few times. This chain connects TRBV29-1 to TRBJ2-4; 9 nucleotides agree with TRBD1. The DNA end is a closer match to TRBJ2-5, so the J assignment may be wrong. Germline CDR1 and CDR2: SQVTM and ANQGSEA. The CDR3 spans 14 residues. The CDR3 DNA follows: TGCAGCGTTGGGGGGGGGACAGGGAGGGAGACCCAGTACTTC. It codes for CSVGGGTGRETQYF.

J is TRBJ2-1 and V is TRBV20-1, with TRBD2 matching 11 bases. V lost 4 bases, J lost 0 bases, and 8 bases stayed unmatched. The germline V gene has CDR1 DFQATT and CDR2 SNEGSKA (reference sequence). The CDR3 extends over 17 amino acids. The CDR3 sequence: CSANIAGGRSSYNEQFF. CDR3 coding DNA: TGCAGTGCTAACATAGCGGGGGGGAGAAGCTCCTACAATGAGCAGTTCTTC.

The genes are TRBV2 and TRBJ2-3; D gene uncertain. Per germline, CDR1 SNHLY and CDR2 FYNNEI. The CDR3 covers 15 residues. V was pared by 1 base and J by 2 bases, with 10 bases between. In nucleotides, the CDR3 is TGTGCCAGCAGTGAAGAGGCGGCCGTCACAGATACGCAGTATTTT. Its protein product is CASSEEAAVTDTQYF.

This clonotype occurred a few times. The chain has TRBV5-1 and TRBJ2-1; 9 bases align to TRBD1. This CDR3 spans 14 amino acids. The germline V gene has CDR1 SGHRS and CDR2 YFSETQ. V was clipped by 2 bases and J by 9 bases; unmatched bases: 6. DNA of the CDR3: TGCGCCAGCAGCTTACGAACAGGGGGCGGTGAGCAGTTCTTC. Translated, it gives CASSLRTGGGEQFF.

V and J are TRBV20-1 and TRBJ2-1, with 7 nucleotides matching TRBD1. The CDR3 spans 15 residues. The germline CDR1 and CDR2 sequences are DFQATT and SNEGSKA (reference sequence). After removal of 3 bases from V and 4 bases from J, the junction contained 9 bases not matched to a gene. CDR3 nucleotide sequence: TGCAGTGCTAGGCCCCTTCTCAGGGGGTACAATGAGCAGTTCTTC. Amino acid sequence: CSARPLLRGYNEQFF.

J is TRBJ1-6 and V is TRBV3-1; D perhaps matches TRBD1 (6 bases). The V end was cut by 1 base, the J end by 10 bases, with 14 bases between. The CDR3 has 15 amino acids. The germline gives CDR1 LGHDT, CDR2 YNNKEL (reference sequence). The DNA for the CDR3 is TGTGCCAGCAGCCAAGGGGTCGGGGGCAGGTCACCCCTCCACTTT. It codes for CASSQGVGGRSPLHF.

The chain combines TRBV24-1 with TRBJ1-1; D uncertain. CDR3 length equals 13 residues. In germline, CDR1 is KGHDR, CDR2 SFDVKD. V lost 4 bases, J lost 1 base, and 6 bases lay in between. CDR3 DNA sequence: TGTGCCACCAGTGACGCGTGGAACACTGAAGCTTTCTTT. This gives the protein CATSDAWNTEAFF.